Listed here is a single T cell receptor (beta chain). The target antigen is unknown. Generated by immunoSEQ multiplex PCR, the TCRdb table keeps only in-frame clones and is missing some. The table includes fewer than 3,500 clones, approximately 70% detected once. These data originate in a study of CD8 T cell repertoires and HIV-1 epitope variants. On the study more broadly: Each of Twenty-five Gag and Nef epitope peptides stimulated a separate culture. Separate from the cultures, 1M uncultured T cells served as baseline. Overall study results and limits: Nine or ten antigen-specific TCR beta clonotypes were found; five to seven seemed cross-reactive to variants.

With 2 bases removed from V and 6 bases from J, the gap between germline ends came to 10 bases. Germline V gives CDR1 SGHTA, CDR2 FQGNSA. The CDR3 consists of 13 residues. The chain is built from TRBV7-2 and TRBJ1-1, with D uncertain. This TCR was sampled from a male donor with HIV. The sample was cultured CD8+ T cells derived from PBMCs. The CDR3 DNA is TGTGCCAGCAGCTTATTGGGAGGGTCTGAAGCTTTCTTT. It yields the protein CASSLLGGSEAFF.